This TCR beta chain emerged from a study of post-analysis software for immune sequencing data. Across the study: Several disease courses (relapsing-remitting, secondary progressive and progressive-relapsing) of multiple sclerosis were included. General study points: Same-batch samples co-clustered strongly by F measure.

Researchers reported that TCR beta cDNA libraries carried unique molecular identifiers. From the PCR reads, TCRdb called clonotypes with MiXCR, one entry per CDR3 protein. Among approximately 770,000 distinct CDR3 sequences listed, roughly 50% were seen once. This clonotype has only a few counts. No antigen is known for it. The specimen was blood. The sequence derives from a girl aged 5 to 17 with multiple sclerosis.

The CDR3: CASSPATDFYEQYF. The CDR3 DNA sequence: TGTGCCAGCTCACCCGCGACAGACTTCTACGAGCAGTACTTC. V and J are TRBV18 and TRBJ2-5; possibly TRBD1 for D (5 bases). TRBJ2-7 matches the DNA end more closely, so the J call is doubtful. This CDR3 has 14 residues. Germline V gene lookup returns CDR1 KGHSH and CDR2 LQKENI.